This T cell receptor (beta chain) was observed in a study of blood T cell repertoires in COVID-19. Overall study: Samples of COVID-19 (acute and convalescent) were obtained from the United States, Italy and Spain. Nucleic acid was either cDNA or gDNA, and it came from T cells, B-cell-depleted T cells, or PBMCs.

In the authors' workflow: Reference gene primer amplification yielded estimated nucleated cell counts. The protocol was immunoSEQ multiplex PCR, while the TCRdb copy is restricted to in-frame clones and leaves out a portion. That table gives V, J and clone size, and the DNA gave D and trimming. The table includes tens of thousands of clones, around four fifths detected once. The sample comprised peripheral blood. This clonotype originated in a man between 70 and 80 years old with acute or convalescent COVID-19.

In DNA, the CDR3 is TGTGCCAGCTCACTAATGGGACAGGGCACGTCCTACGAGCAGTACTTC. Amino acid sequence: CASSLMGQGTSYEQYF. The J gene is TRBJ2-7, the V gene TRBV18; 9 nucleotides agree with TRBD1. The CDR3 consists of 16 residues. V shed 4 bases, J shed 1 base, and the junction held 8 bases outside the gene matches. Germline CDR1 reads KGHSH; CDR2 reads LQKENI.